The rows below give T cell receptor beta chains drawn from one sample of a study of preoperative IRX-2 immunotherapy in early breast cancer. Generated by immunoSEQ multiplex PCR, the TCRdb table keeps only in-frame clones and is missing some. Of some 32,000 clones listed, 80% to 85% are singletons. Source: lymph node tissue, taken from a patient treated with IRX-2 immunotherapy. The receptors shown here come from a human donor with breast cancer. Both conserved end residues are part of each CDR3. The D gene is left open where the match is weak. Part of the rows lack a size; the others show once, few, many or a class for expanded clones.

CDR3nt,CDR3aa,v_gene,d_gene,abundance,j_gene
TGCGCCAGCAGTGAAGCAGCGGGGGGATCCCCTGAGCAGTTCTTC,CASSEAAGGSPEQFF,TRBV10-2,TRBD2,-,TRBJ2-1
TGTGCCAGCAGTCCGTGGACAGCGAAGACCGGGGAGCTGTTTTTT,CASSPWTAKTGELFF,TRBV6-8,-,-,TRBJ2-2
TGTGCCAGCTCACCAGGCGGCCCCAACTACAATGAGCAGTTCTTC,CASSPGGPNYNEQFF,TRBV18,-,-,TRBJ2-1
TGTGCCACCAGCAGAGGGGTTCAGCCCCTCTACGAGCAGTACTTC,CATSRGVQPLYEQYF,TRBV15,-,-,TRBJ2-7
TGTGCCAGCAGTGAAGGTATGAACACTGAAGCTTTCTTT,CASSEGMNTEAFF,TRBV6-7,-,-,TRBJ1-1
TGTGCCAGCAGCCCACGCATGGTACAGGGACCACAAGAGACCCAGTACTTC,CASSPRMVQGPQETQYF,TRBV7-4,-,-,TRBJ2-5
TGTGCCAGCTCACCACCCGGGAATGAAAAACTGTTTTTT,CASSPPGNEKLFF,TRBV18,-,-,TRBJ1-4
TGTGCCAGCAGTTACGACTCTTTCGGGGCCAACGTCCTGACTTTC,CASSYDSFGANVLTF,TRBV6-8,-,-,TRBJ2-6
TGCGCCAGCAGCTTGCAATCGGGGAACTATGGCTACACCTTC,CASSLQSGNYGYTF,TRBV5-1,-,-,TRBJ1-2
TGTGCCAGCAGGGCGGGAGTTACCGGGGAGCTGTTTTTT,CASRAGVTGELFF,TRBV6-8,TRBD2,-,TRBJ2-2
TGTGCCAGCAGTTACGATTTGGGGACTGAAGCTTTCTTT,CASSYDLGTEAFF,TRBV6-8,-,-,TRBJ1-1
TGCGCCAGCAGCTTGGTGAGGTTAGCGGGCACAGATACGCAGTATTTT,CASSLVRLAGTDTQYF,TRBV5-1,-,-,TRBJ2-3
TGTGCCATCAGTGAAGGTTCTGGAAACACCATATATTTT,CAISEGSGNTIYF,TRBV6-1,-,-,TRBJ1-3
TGTGCCAGCAGCGTAGGGGGTCAGAACTCTGGAAACACCATATATTTT,CASSVGGQNSGNTIYF,TRBV9,-,-,TRBJ1-3
TGTGCCAGCACGGGGACAGGCTACGAGCAGTACTTC,CASTGTGYEQYF,TRBV6-8,TRBD1,few,TRBJ2-7
TGTGCCATCAGTGAGAACCCTACGAACACTGAAGCTTTCTTT,CAISENPTNTEAFF,TRBV10-3,-,once,TRBJ1-1
TGTGCCAGCAGTTTATTCCAGGGGGCCTACATTCAGTACTTC,CASSLFQGAYIQYF,TRBV25-1,TRBD1,-,TRBJ2-4
TGTGCCATAGGACTAGCGGGGGGCCAAGAGACCCAGTACTTC,CAIGLAGGQETQYF,TRBV6-8,TRBD2,-,TRBJ2-5
TGTGCCAGCAGTGTGGGGTTGGGCAGCAATCAGCCCCAGCATTTT,CASSVGLGSNQPQHF,TRBV28,-,once,TRBJ1-5
TGTGCCAGCGGACGGGCTCGAGGGACTGAAGCTTTCTTT,CASGRARGTEAFF,TRBV6-8,-,few,TRBJ1-1
TGCGCCAGCAGCCCACAGGGCACGGTCTACAATGAGCAGTTCTTC,CASSPQGTVYNEQFF,TRBV5-1,-,-,TRBJ2-1
TGTGCTAGTGCCCCTTGGGGGGGTCAGCCCCAGCATTTT,CASAPWGGQPQHF,TRBV12-5,-,-,TRBJ1-5
TGTGCCACCGCCATCTCTGGGACAGTGAACACTGAAGCTTTCTTT,CATAISGTVNTEAFF,TRBV15,TRBD1,-,TRBJ1-1
TGTGCCAGCAGTTTACTGCTAGCGGAGGCCTACGAGCAGTACTTC,CASSLLLAEAYEQYF,TRBV28,TRBD2,-,TRBJ2-7
TGTGCCAGCACCCCAAGGCCCGGGGGTGAAGCTTTCTTT,CASTPRPGGEAFF,TRBV7-2,-,-,TRBJ1-1
TGCGCCAGCAGCCGACCCCCCGACAGGGGCTGGTTCCACGAGCAGTACTTC,CASSRPPDRGWFHEQYF,TRBV4-1,TRBD1,-,TRBJ2-7
TGTGCCAGCAGCCAGTTACTAGCGGGCATGCATGAGCAGTTCTTC,CASSQLLAGMHEQFF,TRBV7-5,-,-,TRBJ2-1
TGCGCCAGCTCGAAAGGACAGGGGTCGGGCAATGAGCAGTTCTTC,CASSKGQGSGNEQFF,TRBV5-1,TRBD1,-,TRBJ2-1
TGTGCCAGCAGTACCCGGCCCTACGAGCAGTACTTC,CASSTRPYEQYF,TRBV28,-,-,TRBJ2-7
TGCGCCAGCAGCCAAGATTTGCGTTTGAGCGCTTTCTTT,CASSQDLRLSAFF,TRBV4-1,-,-,TRBJ1-1
TGTGCCAGCAGCCACCCCACAGGTTCCTATACTGAAGCTTTCTTT,CASSHPTGSYTEAFF,TRBV7-5,-,-,TRBJ1-1
TGTGCCAGCAGCTACCGCGACAGGGCAGTCAATGAGCAGTTCTTC,CASSYRDRAVNEQFF,TRBV28,TRBD1,-,TRBJ2-1
TGCGCCAGCAGCCCTTCTCCGGGCTATGGGGGGGTCTACGAGCAGTACTTC,CASSPSPGYGGVYEQYF,TRBV4-1,TRBD2,-,TRBJ2-7
TGCGCCAGCAGCACGCACAGGGACCCCAGACCGGATACGCAGTATTTT,CASSTHRDPRPDTQYF,TRBV23-1,-,-,TRBJ2-3
TGTGCCAGTAGTACAGGGTCCGCGGGAAACACCATATATTTT,CASSTGSAGNTIYF,TRBV19,-,-,TRBJ1-3
TGTGCCTGGAGTGTTAGCGGGGGCGCGTATGGTAGCTACACCTTC,CAWSVSGGAYGSYTF,TRBV30,-,-,TRBJ1-2
TGTGCCAGCAGCTTGGCCGGGACTAGCGGGAGGGTGTCCTACGAGCAGTACTTC,CASSLAGTSGRVSYEQYF,TRBV12-1,-,-,TRBJ2-7
TGTGCTAGTGGTTCGAGGTTGGGCAATGAGCAGTTCTTC,CASGSRLGNEQFF,TRBV12-5,-,-,TRBJ2-1
TGTGCCAGTAGTACGGTTAATGAGCAGTTCTTC,CASSTVNEQFF,TRBV19,-,-,TRBJ2-1
TGCGCCAGCAGCTTCCCGCAGGGTCGGCAATTAGGCGAGCAGTACTTC,CASSFPQGRQLGEQYF,TRBV5-1,-,-,TRBJ2-7
TGTGCCAGCTCACCAACAGGGGGTACGGGTCAGCCCCAGCATTTT,CASSPTGGTGQPQHF,TRBV18,TRBD1,-,TRBJ1-5
TGTGCCAGCAGCTTGGCGACAGGGTTGGGTTACGAGCAGTACTTC,CASSLATGLGYEQYF,TRBV11-3,TRBD1,-,TRBJ2-7
TGTGCCAGCAAATACAGCGCGAACACCGGGGAGCTGTTTTTT,CASKYSANTGELFF,TRBV6-4,-,-,TRBJ2-2